This T cell receptor (beta chain) was recorded in a study of OX40 agonist ivuxolimab in advanced cancers. With regard to this clone: Its cognate antigen is unknown.

Overall study findings and caveats: On average, a greater number of expanded clones characterised CD8+ T cells relative to CD4+. At 0.1-3.0 mg/kg, partial responders had clonal expansion among the lowest observed.

Only in-frame clones appear in the TCRdb table, and some are missing; sequencing was by immunoSEQ multiplex PCR. The table includes around 72,000 clones, approximately 86% detected once. Germline CDR1 reads SEHNR; CDR2 reads FQNEAQ (reference sequence). This CDR3 region has 14 residues. The V gene lost 5 bases and the J gene lost 4 bases, with 11 bases spanning the gap. Patients with autoimmune history or systemic immunosuppression were excluded. Material: CD4+ or CD8+ T cells sorted from blood, obtained in a trial of the OX40 agonist ivuxolimab. This receptor was identified in an adult with an advanced solid tumor such as melanoma, head and neck, liver or kidney cancer. The chain couples TRBV7-9 to TRBJ2-2; D perhaps matches TRBD1 (6 bases). The CDR3 nucleotides are TGTGCCAGCAGCATCCAGGGGAGCACCGGGGAGCTGTTTTTT. It is translated as CASSIQGSTGELFF.